The entry that follows covers one T cell receptor beta chain sequence. Its antigen is not known. The junction and the germline gene differ at one end; a read error may be behind it. The sample comes from a study of glioma-infiltrating T cells. Amplification of TCR alpha and beta CDR3 regions from RNA used iRepertoire nested multiplex PCR. From the multiplex PCR reads, TCRdb called clonotypes with MiXCR, one entry per CDR3 protein. The sample has over 100,000 distinct CDR3 sequences; about 25% are singletons. Study-level results: Gliomas, especially low-grade, showed above-expected tissue-blood divergence; non-neoplastic patients showed below. Only very few CDR3 sequences appeared in both tissue and blood.

The length of the CDR3 is 12 residues. Germline CDR1 and CDR2: ENHRY and SYGVKD. Material: glioma tissue, nonneoplastic brain tissue, or PBMCs (not recorded which). This chain joins TRBV10-3 and TRBJ2-7, with a possible D match to TRBD2 (5 bases). This TCR was sampled from a human donor with low-grade glioma or glioblastoma, undergoing nonglioma brain surgery, or in good health (not recorded which). The CDR3 region is CDISVIGGEQYF. CDR3 DNA sequence: TGTGACATCAGTGTAATTGGAGGTGAGCAGTACTTC.